This T cell receptor beta chain was recovered during a study of T-cell memory formation after mild COVID-19 (dated by TCRdb to 2020 to 2022). Describing the broader study: Most TCR sequence clusters were specific to one of the two donors. T-cell clones expanding and contracting after mild COVID-19 in a couple of donors were tracked by longitudinal TCRalpha and TCRbeta repertoire sequencing. Two young, previously healthy adult volunteers made up the cohort, one male and one female.

Broader findings and caveats from the paper: From day 15 to 85, contracting clones showed balanced CD4/CD8 phenotypes, whereas a second wave of clones that expanded from day 15 to 37 leaned towards CD4+. Contracting CD4+ clones were located mainly in the CM and EM memory subsets, whereas CD8+ clones were found to be enriched in EMRA. SARS-CoV-2 specificity was not confirmed for the second-wave clones peaking on day 37. Some responding clones were detected in pre-infection memory, suggesting pre-existing cross-reactive memory T cells joined the SARS-CoV-2 response. The study included only a couple of mild cases, and larger cohorts that include severe cases with pre-infection samples were judged to be necessary.

This clonotype was observed a handful of times. Its antigen is not yet known. No much larger clone exists at a distance of one base, and base qualities are not known. The listed sequencing device is Illumina NovaSeq 6000. TCRalpha and TCRbeta cDNA libraries were built by 5'RACE with constant-segment primers, adding sample barcodes and unique molecular identifiers. Trizol reagent was used to extract RNA from every sample. Amplification of the libraries took two PCR steps, and the second step added a second sample barcode plus Illumina TruSeq adapters. Sequencing of the libraries was done on an Illumina NovaSeq, producing 2 x 150 bp paired-end reads. Processing in the source paper ran as follows. With migec v1.2.7, reads were demultiplexed and then collapsed into UMI-guided consensus sequences. Using mixcr v2.1.11, UMI consensuses were aligned to TRA and TRB V and J templates and then assembled into clonotypes. Clonotypes were classified as expanded or contracted when called significant by both edgeR and NoisET, with noise models trained on biological replicates. For edgeR calls, a false discovery rate-adjusted p below 0.01 and a log2 fold-change threshold of 1 were applied. As an exploratory analysis of dynamics, max-normalized trajectories of the 1000 most abundant clonotypes were examined with PCA combined with hierarchical clustering. The CD4 or CD8 phenotype of responding clones was assigned using the separately sequenced CD4+ and CD8+ repertoires. TCRdb itself trimmed the public reads at Q25 with fastp, ran MiXCR and retained productive beta chains. CDR3 protein duplicates are merged, each entry listing the most common genes and DNA. The V and J calls and clone size are TCRdb's, not the authors'. The sample table shows around 250,000 distinct CDR3 sequences, and about 16% are seen once. The top ten hold under 2.5% of the sample.

Ficoll-Paque density gradient centrifugation was used to isolate PBMCs. The germline V gene sets CDR1 to SGHTA and CDR2 to FQGNSA. Relative to germline, V is 2 bases shorter and J is 1 base shorter, with 23 bases between their ends. Counted from cysteine to phenylalanine, this CDR3 has 19 amino acids. The kept DNA is CDR3 alone, 57 bases in frame from the first base. Sequencing was carried out using PBMCs or a T cell subset sorted from them (not recorded which). The chain joins TRBV7-2 to TRBJ1-1; no D gene is confidently identified. This TCR derives from an adult woman who had mild COVID-19 (a few samples of this study predate the infection). The sample titles of this study are shuffled in the database, so cell type and time point are left out; the donor was told from shared clones. In nucleotide form, the sequence is TGTGCCAGCAGCTTACTGGTAGAGGCGAGGCCCTGGGGGAACACTGAAGCTTTCTTT. The encoded protein is CASSLLVEARPWGNTEAFF.